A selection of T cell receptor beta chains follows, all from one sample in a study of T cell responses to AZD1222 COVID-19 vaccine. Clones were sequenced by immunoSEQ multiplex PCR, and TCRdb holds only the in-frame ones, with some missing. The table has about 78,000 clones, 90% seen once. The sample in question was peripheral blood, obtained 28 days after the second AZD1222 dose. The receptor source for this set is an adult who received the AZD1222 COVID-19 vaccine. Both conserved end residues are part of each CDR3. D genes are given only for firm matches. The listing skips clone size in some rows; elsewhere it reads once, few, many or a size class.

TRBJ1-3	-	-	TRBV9	TGTGCCAGCAGCGTTCAGAGCTCTGGAAACACCATATATTTT	CASSVQSSGNTIYF
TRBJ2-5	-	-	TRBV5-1	TGCGCCAGCAGCCAAGAGACCCAGTACTTC	CASSQETQYF
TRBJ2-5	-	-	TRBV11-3	TGTGCCAGCAGCTTAGCGGCGTCGCAGGGTGCGGAGACCCAGTACTTC	CASSLAASQGAETQYF
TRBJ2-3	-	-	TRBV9	TGTGCCAGCAGCGTAGGGGGGTTAACGGGACGACTACGCACAGATACGCAGTATTTT	CASSVGGLTGRLRTDTQYF
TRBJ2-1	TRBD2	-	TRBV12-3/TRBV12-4	TGTGCCAGCGGACGTACTAGCGGCGATGAGCAGTTCTTC	CASGRTSGDEQFF
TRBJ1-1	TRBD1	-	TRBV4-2	TGTGCCAGCAGCCCCGGACAGGGAGGGACTGAAGCTTTCTTT	CASSPGQGGTEAFF
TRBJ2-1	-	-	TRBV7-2	TGTGCCAGCATCGAATCTACAGGATTCTCGTCCAATGAGCAGTTCTTC	CASIESTGFSSNEQFF
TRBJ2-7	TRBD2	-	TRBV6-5	TGTGCCAGCAGTCGGACTAGCCGGGCAGGCGAGCAGTACTTC	CASSRTSRAGEQYF
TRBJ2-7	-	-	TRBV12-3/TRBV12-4	TGTGCCAGCAGTTTGGGCCACGAGCAGTACTTC	CASSLGHEQYF
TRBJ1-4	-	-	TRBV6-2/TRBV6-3	TGTGCCAGCAGTTCGTCAGAGGGGAAACTGTTTTTT	CASSSSEGKLFF
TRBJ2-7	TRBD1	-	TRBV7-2	TGTGCCAGCAGCACGACAGGGAACTACGAGCAGTACTTC	CASSTTGNYEQYF
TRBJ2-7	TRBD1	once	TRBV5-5	TGTGCCAGCAGCTTGGGTACCACTTCAGGGGGATACGAGCAGTACTTC	CASSLGTTSGGYEQYF
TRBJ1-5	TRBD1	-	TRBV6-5	TGTGCCAGCAGAGGGACAGGGGTACCAATCAGTCCCCAGCATTTT	CASRGTGVPISPQHF